This TCR beta chain is from a study of T cells in Graves' hyperthyroidism and ophthalmopathy. This CDR3 has 13 residues. In germline, CDR1 is SNHLY, CDR2 FYNNEI. V lost 10 bases and J 2 bases, leaving 14 bases between the germline ends. Amplification of TCR beta CDR3 regions was performed using RNA transcripts as template. The HTBI primer set drove a first-round RT-PCR of the TCR CDR3. TCRdb re-derived calls from the multiplex PCR reads in MiXCR, one entry per CDR3 protein. The table lists 300,000 to 450,000 distinct CDR3 sequences, about 18% of them singletons. This clonotype was counted many times. Sequencing used blood. The rearrangement joins TRBV2 to TRBJ1-1; possibly TRBD1 for D (5 bases). This TCR came from a young man with Graves' ophthalmopathy. CDR3 nucleotide sequence: TGTGCCACCACTTTGGGGGAAAACACTGAAGCTTTCTTT. Residues: CATTLGENTEAFF.